A single sample gave rise to the 15 T cell receptor beta chains below, sequenced in a study of blood T cells in healthy people across ages. A second about 6 to 12 cycle PCR used barcoded and J-beta primers. Each CDR3 protein is one row after TCRdb ran MiXCR on the 5' RACE reads. The sample includes fewer than 1 million distinct CDR3 sequences, 44% of them seen just once. Sequences were obtained from blood. The receptors shown here come from a man in his fifties or sixties in good health.

The rearrangement links TRBV29-1 to TRBJ1-3, with D hard to call. V shed 4 bases and J shed 2 bases, with 6 bases lying between them. Per the germline V gene, CDR1 is SQVTM and CDR2 is ANQGSEA. There are 12 residues in the CDR3. In nucleotides, the CDR3 is TGCAGCGTTGTTGAGGCTGGAAACACCATATATTTT. Protein sequence: CSVVEAGNTIYF.

This clonotype was counted only a few times. The rearrangement links TRBV11-2 to TRBJ1-1; tentatively, D is TRBD1 (6 bases). Trimming shortened V by 5 bases and J by 1 base, and 14 bases separated the two germline ends. CDR1 is SGHAT and CDR2 is FQNNGV in the germline V gene. This CDR3 comprises 15 residues. CDR3 residues: CASSPDRLRNTEAFF. The CDR3 coding sequence is TGTGCCAGCAGCCCCGACAGGTTAAGGAACACTGAAGCTTTCTTT. Full variable domain (rest looked up from reference TRBV11-2 and TRBJ1-1): EAGVAQSPRYKIIEKRQSVAFWCNPISGHATLYWYQQILGQGPKLLIQFQNNGVVDDSQLPKDRFSAERLKGVDSTLKIQPAKLEDSAVYLCASSPDRLRNTEAFFGQGTRLTVV.

Only a few counts were recorded for this clonotype. V gene TRBV6-6 combines with J gene TRBJ1-6, with 8 bases fitting TRBD1. Germline CDR1 MNHNY, CDR2 SVGAGI (reference sequence). The V gene end was trimmed by 5 bases and the J gene end by 7 bases; junction bases not matched to a gene: 7. The CDR3 contains 15 residues. The CDR3 nucleotides read TGTGCCAGCAGTCCTCGGACAGGGTTGAATTCACCCCTCCACTTT. Amino acids: CASSPRTGLNSPLHF.

This clonotype was observed a handful of times. The chain has TRBV14 and TRBJ2-5, with a possible D match to TRBD2 (6 bases). In germline, CDR1 is SGHDN, CDR2 FVKESK. Between the trimmed V and J ends, which lost 2 bases and 11 bases, there was a span of 12 bases. CDR3 length: 12 residues. The chain's CDR3 is CASSQTGVQQYF. CDR3 nucleotide sequence: TGTGCCAGCAGCCAAACGGGGGTTCAGCAGTACTTC.

This sequence joins TRBV6-6 and TRBJ1-2, with 7 bases matching TRBD1. The V gene end was trimmed by 6 bases and the J gene end by 6 bases; junction bases not matched to a gene: 10. Germline V gives CDR1 MNHNY, CDR2 SVGAGI (reference sequence). The CDR3 covers 14 residues. CDR3 bases: TGTGCCAGCAGCCGCCAGGGGGACCTGAATGGCTACACCTTC. It specifies CASSRQGDLNGYTF.

The table lists this clonotype with many counts. The chain combines TRBV12-3 or TRBV12-4 with TRBJ2-7; TRBD1 matches at 7 bases. Trimming at V came to 5 bases and at J to 6 bases, leaving 4 bases not matched to a gene. The CDR3 runs to 12 residues. CDR3 in amino acids: CASSEQGFEQYF. DNA of the CDR3: TGTGCCAGCAGTGAACAGGGGTTCGAGCAGTACTTC.

The chain employs TRBV5-1 and TRBJ2-7; weak D call: TRBD2 (7 bases). V gave up 4 bases and J gave up 6 bases, with 14 bases separating them. CDR3 length equals 13 residues. Germline V gene lookup returns CDR1 SGHRS and CDR2 YFSETQ. The chain's CDR3 is CASSGGGGCEQYF. In nucleotides, the CDR3 is TGCGCCAGCAGCGGGGGCGGGGGCTGCGAGCAGTACTTC.

This clonotype appeared a few times. The gene calls are TRBV6-5 and TRBJ1-2, with D perhaps TRBD1 (6 bases). The germline V gene has CDR1 MNHEY and CDR2 SVGAGI. With 6 bases removed from V and 8 bases from J, the gap between germline ends came to 16 bases. The CDR3 has 13 residues. DNA of the CDR3: TGTGCCAGCAGGTCGACAGGCTCGAAAGGCTACACCTTC. Translated, it gives CASRSTGSKGYTF.

The chain recombines TRBV3-1 with TRBJ1-2, with a weak D call TRBD1 (5 bases). There are 14 residues in the CDR3. Germline lookup yields CDR1 LGHDT and CDR2 YNNKEL (reference sequence). The V end was cut by 4 bases, the J end by 8 bases, with 17 bases between. CDR3 coding DNA: TGTGCCAGCAGCCTTGGAGGGACGTTGGGCGGCTACACCTTC. Its protein product is CASSLGGTLGGYTF.

This clonotype was detected only a few times. This chain joins TRBV15 and TRBJ2-1; perhaps TRBD2 as D (5 bases). Trimming pared 8 bases from V and 9 bases from J, leaving 23 bases between. The CDR3 has 15 amino acids. Germline V gene data show CDR1 as LNHNV and CDR2 as YYDKDF (reference sequence). CDR3 residues: CATPDVAKRFFEQFF. In nucleotides, the CDR3 is TGTGCCACCCCGGACGTCGCAAAGCGGTTTTTTGAGCAGTTCTTC.

This clonotype has just a few counts. This chain links TRBV2 with TRBJ2-5; either TRBD1 or TRBD2 may supply D (5 bases each). Germline V gene lookup returns CDR1 SNHLY and CDR2 FYNNEI. The CDR3 is made up of 15 amino acids. The V end lost 7 bases, the J end lost 2 bases, and 17 bases lay between the germline ends. The CDR3 bases are TGTGCCAGCACGAACAATCTGGGGACGCAAGAGACCCAGTACTTC. It encodes CASTNNLGTQETQYF. Drawing the rest from reference TRBV2 and TRBJ2-5, the complete variable domain is EPEVTQTPSHQVTQMGQEVILRCVPISNHLYFYWYRQILGQKVEFLVSFYNNEISEKSEIFDDQFSVERPDGSNFTLKIRSTKLEDSAMYFCASTNNLGTQETQYFGPGTRLLVL.

This rearrangement joins TRBV5-1 to TRBJ1-2, with D tentatively TRBD1 (5 bases). V lost 0 bases and J lost 6, with 15 bases in between. This CDR3 comprises 15 residues. The germline V gene encodes CDR1 SGHRS and CDR2 YFSETQ. CDR3 DNA sequence: TGCGCCAGCAGCTTGGGACTCCAGGGACCCGATGGCTACACCTTC. Residues: CASSLGLQGPDGYTF.

V gene TRBV4-3 combines with J gene TRBJ2-2; D gene uncertain. Trimming removed 7 bases at V and 0 bases at J, with 6 bases between. The CDR3 length is 13 residues. The germline V gene has CDR1 LGHNA and CDR2 YSLEER. This CDR3 is CASTAANTGELFF. CDR3 sequence (DNA): TGCGCCAGCACGGCCGCGAACACCGGGGAGCTGTTTTTT.

The chain combines TRBV5-6 with TRBJ2-7; unclear D gene. The V gene's germline CDR1 is SGHDT and CDR2 YYEEEE. With 0 bases removed from V and 1 base from J, the gap between germline ends came to 8 bases. This CDR3 is 14 amino acids long. This CDR3 reads CASSLDQRSYEQYF. CDR3 coding DNA: TGTGCCAGCAGCTTGGATCAGAGATCCTACGAGCAGTACTTC. Combining the CDR3 with reference TRBV5-6 and TRBJ2-7 gives the whole variable domain DAGVTQSPTHLIKTRGQQVTLRCSPKSGHDTVSWYQQALGQGPQFIFQYYEEEERQRGNFPDRFSGHQFPNYSSELNVNALLLGDSALYLCASSLDQRSYEQYFGPGTRLTVT.

V is TRBV6-6 and J is TRBJ2-2; D remains ambiguous. The CDR3 has 11 residues. The V and J ends lost 2 bases and 11 bases respectively, with 6 bases between them. The germline V gene encodes CDR1 MNHNY and CDR2 SVGAGI (reference sequence). The DNA of the CDR3 is TGTGCCAGCAGTTACCGCGGCGAGCTGTTTTTT. Amino acid sequence: CASSYRGELFF.